The 10 T cell receptor beta chains below were found in one sample sequenced in a study of blood T cell repertoires in COVID-19. Profiled with immunoSEQ multiplex PCR; TCRdb holds only in-frame clones, not every one. Counted here are 87,000 or so clones, just over 85% occurring once; the ten biggest clones make up about 20%. Sequenced sample: peripheral blood. These receptors were collected from a woman aged 80 or older in a cohort sampled during active or convalescent COVID-19.

This clone has a single count. The V gene is TRBV5-1, the J gene TRBJ2-2; D unresolved. CDR3 length equals 15 residues. The germline gives CDR1 SGHRS, CDR2 YFSETQ. V lost 4 bases and J 0 bases, leaving 10 bases between the germline ends. The CDR3 sequence is CASSLDSANTGELFF. The CDR3 DNA follows: TGCGCCAGCAGCCTAGACTCAGCGAACACCGGGGAGCTGTTTTTT.

This chain joins TRBV18 and TRBJ2-2; 11 nucleotides agree with TRBD1. CDR3 length: 17 amino acids. V was clipped by 0 bases and J by 5 bases; unmatched bases: 5. Germline assignment: CDR1 KGHSH and CDR2 LQKENI. The CDR3 DNA is TGTGCCAGCTCACCACCGACAGGGACAGGGGGGACCGGGGAGCTGTTTTTT. Translation gives CASSPPTGTGGTGELFF.

The gene calls are TRBV28 and TRBJ2-5, with TRBD2 matching 12 bases. Germline CDR1 and CDR2: MDHEN and SYDVKM. Unmatched junction bases numbered 10, after V lost 6 bases and J lost 5 bases. There are 16 residues in the CDR3. The CDR3 nucleotides read TGTGCCAGCAGCAAGGGACTAGCGGGCGTTGTTGAGACCCAGTACTTC. Amino acids: CASSKGLAGVVETQYF.

This CDR3 reads CASSYDEQGAYEQYV. CDR3 sequence (DNA): TGTGCCAGCAGTTATGATGAACAGGGGGCTTACGAGCAGTACGTC. The chain employs TRBV6-6 and TRBJ2-7; 9 nucleotides agree with TRBD1. The CDR3 is 15 residues long. Germline V lookup: CDR1 MNHNY, CDR2 SVGAGI (reference sequence). Unmatched junction bases numbered 7, after V lost 3 bases and J lost 4 bases.

The rearrangement joins TRBV5-4 to TRBJ2-7; 7 nucleotides align to TRBD1. This CDR3 comprises 13 residues. The trim removed 4 bases at V and 4 bases at J, leaving 5 bases unmatched. Germline V gene data show CDR1 as SGHNT and CDR2 as YYREEE (reference sequence). The CDR3: CASSRQGSYEQYV. The CDR3 DNA sequence: TGTGCCAGCAGCAGACAGGGTAGTTACGAGCAGTACGTC.

The chain has TRBV5-5 and TRBJ1-2, with TRBD1 identical over 8 bases. This CDR3 is built from 15 residues. The germline V gene encodes CDR1 SGHKS and CDR2 YYEKEE (reference sequence). V lost 0 bases, J lost 1 base, and 2 bases stayed unmatched. The CDR3 DNA is TGTGCCAGCAGCTTGGCGACAGGGGTTAACTATGGCTACACCTTC. Translated: CASSLATGVNYGYTF.

This chain connects TRBV2 to TRBJ2-2; weak D call: TRBD1 (6 bases). Germline lookup yields CDR1 SNHLY and CDR2 FYNNEI. This CDR3 region has 18 residues. V lost 2 bases and J 0 bases, leaving 16 bases between the germline ends. The CDR3 here is CASSELGTSYANTGELFF. CDR3 sequence (DNA): TGTGCCAGCAGTGAACTAGGGACATCCTACGCGAACACCGGGGAGCTGTTTTTT.

CDR3 DNA: TGTGCCAGCAGCTCCCCGGGACTAGCGGGAGCTGAAGAGCAGTTCTTC. Protein product: CASSSPGLAGAEEQFF. The chain is built from TRBV5-5 and TRBJ2-1; 14 nucleotides agree with TRBD2. Germline CDR1 reads SGHKS; CDR2 reads YYEKEE (reference sequence). CDR3 size: 16 residues. Losses at the gene ends were 3 bases for V and 10 bases for J; bases not matched to a gene: 9.

A single count supports this clone. This chain joins TRBV19 and TRBJ2-1; D possibly corresponds to TRBD1 (5 bases). This CDR3 is 13 amino acids long. Trimming removed 1 base at V and 5 bases at J, with 6 bases between. Germline V gene data show CDR1 as LNHDA and CDR2 as SQIVND (reference sequence). CDR3 in amino acids: CASSIGQNNEQFF. Written as DNA, the CDR3 is TGTGCCAGTAGTATAGGACAGAACAATGAGCAGTTCTTC.

The chain combines TRBV7-2 with TRBJ2-5; weak D call: TRBD1 (6 bases). V lost 3 bases and J 1 base, leaving 9 bases between the germline ends. The CDR3 is 14 residues long. Germline V gene lookup returns CDR1 SGHTA and CDR2 FQGNSA. The CDR3 region has the DNA TGTGCCAGCAGCTTGACAGGAACCCAAGAGACCCAGTACTTC. This encodes CASSLTGTQETQYF.